The sample holds many counts of the clone carrying this T cell receptor (beta chain). Its antigen is undetermined. The entry originates in a study of T cell repertoires in cytomegalovirus infection. Across the study: It was the public TCR beta signatures that indicated both CMV infection and matching HLA type. The study's findings and limits: Dominating the ex vivo response were TCR beta clonotypes that were CMV-specific and HLA-C-restricted. Carriage of CMV together with the relevant HLA was identifiable through cumulative public TCR beta family frequency.

CDR1 and CDR2 from the germline V gene are SGHTA and FQGNSA. The V and J ends lost 5 bases and 4 bases respectively, with 24 bases between them. The CDR3 loop spans 18 amino acids. TCRdb processed the reads anew with MiXCR; each CDR3 protein has one entry. The sample yields roughly 800,000 distinct CDR3 sequences, almost 30% seen once. V and J are TRBV7-2 and TRBJ1-3; D is unclear. The source is a human donor in good health (CMV status not recorded). Some clones in this sample may be carry-over from other donors' samples. The specimen was cultured CD8+ T cells from PBMCs, collected from culture after CMV antigen stimulation. The DNA of the CDR3 is TGTGCCAGCAGCCACCTTGGCGGGCCCCCAACGGCAGGAAACACCATATATTTT. Translated: CASSHLGGPPTAGNTIYF.